This section outlines one T cell receptor beta chain sequence together with its context. Germline CDR1 reads SGDLS; CDR2 reads YYNGEE. V lost 3 bases to trimming and J lost 0 bases; unmatched junction nucleotides: 5. CDR3 length equals 16 residues. Using immunoSEQ multiplex PCR, the repertoire was profiled, and TCRdb retains in-frame clones only, with some absent. The sample records 150,000 or so clones, about 90% being singletons. This specimen belongs to a study of blood T cell repertoires in COVID-19. What was sequenced was peripheral blood. This chain connects TRBV9 to TRBJ2-2, with 7 bases fitting TRBD1. The clonotype originates from a man aged 45-60 years with acute or convalescent COVID-19. The CDR3 DNA is TGTGCCAGCAGCGGTAGGGGGACAGCGAACACCGGGGAGCTGTTTTTT. Translation gives CASSGRGTANTGELFF.